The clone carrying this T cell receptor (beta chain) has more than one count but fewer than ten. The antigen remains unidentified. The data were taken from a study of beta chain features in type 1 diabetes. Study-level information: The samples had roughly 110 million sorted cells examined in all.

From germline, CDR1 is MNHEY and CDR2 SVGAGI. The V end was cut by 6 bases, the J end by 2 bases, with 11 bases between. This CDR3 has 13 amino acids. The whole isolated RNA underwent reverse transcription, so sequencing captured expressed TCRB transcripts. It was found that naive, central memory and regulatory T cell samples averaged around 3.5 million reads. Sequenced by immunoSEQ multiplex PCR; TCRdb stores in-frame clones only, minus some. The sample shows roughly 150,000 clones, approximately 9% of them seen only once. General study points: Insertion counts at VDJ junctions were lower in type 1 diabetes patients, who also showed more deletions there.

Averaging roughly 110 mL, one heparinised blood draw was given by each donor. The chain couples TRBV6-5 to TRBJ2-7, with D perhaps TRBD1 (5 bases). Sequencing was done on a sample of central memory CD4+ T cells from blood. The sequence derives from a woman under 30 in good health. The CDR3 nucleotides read TGTGCCAGCAGGGCAGGGAAAACCTACGAGCAGTACTTC. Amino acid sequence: CASRAGKTYEQYF.